These 27 T cell receptor beta chains originate from one sample sequenced in a study of CXCR3-negative and CXCR3-positive naive CD8 T cells. Notes on the study in general: Researchers report that CXCR3-positive naive cells carry more hydrophobic TRB CDR3s than CXCR3-negative naive cells.

The libraries of TRB cDNA were prepared using 5' RACE with UMI labels. Each CDR3 protein gets one entry in TCRdb, which reprocessed the 5' RACE reads and gives no DNA. The specimen's table records roughly 130,000 distinct CDR3 sequences. Their antigens are not known. The sequenced sample consisted of naive CXCR3+ CD8+ T cells from blood. Noted subset: CD45RO-CCR7+CD27+CD95- naive CD8+ T cells expressing CXCR3 (TNR3+). These receptors came from a human donor in good health. Some clones in this sample may be carry-over from other donors' samples.

The rearrangement joins TRBV28 to TRBJ2-1; TCRdb returns TRBD2, unconfirmable since there is no DNA. The germline V gene encodes CDR1 MDHEN and CDR2 SYDVKM. The CDR3 contains 16 residues. This CDR3 reads CASTTEDLRTYNEQFF. The whole variable domain, filled in from reference TRBV28 and TRBJ2-1, reads DVKVTQSSRYLVKRTGEKVFLECVQDMDHENMFWYRQDPGLGLRLIYFSYDVKMKEKGDIPEGYSVSREKKERFSLILESASTNQTSMYLCASTTEDLRTYNEQFFGPGTRLTVL.

V gene TRBV23-1 combines with J gene TRBJ2-1. TRBV23-1 is an open reading frame, and its role is uncertain. The CDR3 has 18 amino acids. CDR3 region: CASSHRCGPKSSYNEQFF.

The V and J genes are TRBV20-1 and TRBJ2-7; TCRdb's D call, TRBD2, is unchecked because there is no DNA. The CDR3 runs 14 residues. Germline-derived CDR1 and CDR2 are DFQATT and SNEGSKA (reference sequence). The CDR3 spells CSAKTRLRVYEQYF.

The rearrangement joins TRBV7-9 to TRBJ2-1; the TCRdb D gene call, TRBD1, has no DNA to confirm it. CDR1 and CDR2 (germline): SEHNR, FQNEAQ (reference sequence). The CDR3 length is 12 residues. CDR3 sequence: CASSLVGQEQFF. Supplemented by reference TRBV7-9 and TRBJ2-1, the full variable domain reads DTGVSQNPRHKITKRGQNVTFRCDPISEHNRLYWYRQTLGQGPEFLTYFQNEAQLEKSRLLSDRFSAERPKGSFSTLEIQRTEQGDSAMYLCASSLVGQEQFFGPGTRLTVL.

The V call is TRBV29-1, the J call TRBJ2-1; without DNA, the TCRdb call of TRBD1 cannot be checked. The CDR3 is made up of 12 amino acids. Germline V gives CDR1 SQVTM, CDR2 ANQGSEA. CDR3 in amino acids: CTGWGDRNEQFF.

The chain employs TRBV20-1 and TRBJ2-7; TCRdb proposes TRBD1, but this gene call is untestable without DNA. Per the germline V gene, CDR1 is DFQATT and CDR2 is SNEGSKA (reference sequence). This CDR3 has 13 amino acids. The CDR3 protein is CSTRPGADYEQYF.

The gene calls are TRBV10-3 and TRBJ2-5; TCRdb picks TRBD1, but there is no DNA to check that call. CDR3 length equals 15 residues. CDR1 is ENHRY, CDR2 SYGVKD, per germline. CDR3 protein: CAISHKGTNQETQYF.

The V gene is TRBV18, the J gene TRBJ2-7; TCRdb reports TRBD1, a call that lacks DNA to check it against. Germline CDR1 reads KGHSH; CDR2 reads LQKENI. The CDR3 contains 15 residues. The CDR3 region is CASSPRDGGAHEQYF.

This chain uses TRBV4-1 with TRBJ1-1. Germline V lookup: CDR1 MGHRA, CDR2 YSYEKL. This CDR3 spans 15 amino acids. The CDR3 here is CASSHREGWGTEAFF.

The V call is TRBV29-1, the J call TRBJ2-2. Germline lookup yields CDR1 SQVTM and CDR2 ANQGSEA. CDR3 length: 15 residues. The CDR3 here is CSVESLTGLVGELFF.

V and J are TRBV11-2 and TRBJ2-1; TCRdb lists TRBD2, though no DNA is available to test this call. Germline loops: CDR1 SGHAT, CDR2 FQNNGV. This CDR3 is built from 17 residues. The CDR3 sequence: CASSSYVVAGGIDEQFF.

The chain combines TRBV4-3 with TRBJ2-1; TCRdb's D call, TRBD1, is unchecked because there is no DNA. The CDR3 is made up of 16 amino acids. CDR1 and CDR2 (germline): LGHNA, YSLEER. The CDR3 sequence is CASSQEFRTATYEQYF.

The V call is TRBV24-1, the J call TRBJ2-7; TCRdb picks TRBD1, but there is no DNA to check that call. Germline V gives CDR1 KGHDR, CDR2 SFDVKD. The CDR3 is made up of 12 amino acids. The CDR3 sequence is CATPRQGSEQYF.

The V call is TRBV27, the J call TRBJ2-1; TCRdb names TRBD1, which stays unverified in the absence of DNA. Germline-derived CDR1 and CDR2 are MNHEY and SMNVEV (reference sequence). This CDR3 spans 17 amino acids. CDR3 residues: CASSSDLTGAAYNEQFF.

The gene calls are TRBV6-2 or TRBV6-3 and TRBJ2-3; TCRdb designates TRBD1, a call that cannot be tested without DNA. The CDR3 loop spans 16 amino acids. CDR1 and CDR2 from the germline V gene are MNHEY and SVGEGT. The CDR3 protein is CASRTRQGREKDTQYF.

The V gene is TRBV28, the J gene TRBJ2-7; the TCRdb D gene call, TRBD1, has no DNA to confirm it. The CDR3 covers 14 residues. Germline V gene lookup returns CDR1 MDHEN and CDR2 SYDVKM. The CDR3 sequence: CASSFGRGPYEQYF.

The chain combines TRBV29-1 with TRBJ2-3. The V gene's germline CDR1 is SQVTM and CDR2 ANQGSEA. CDR3 length equals 15 residues. This CDR3 reads CSVIRLWERTDTQYF.

The chain links TRBV2 to TRBJ2-1; lacking DNA, the TRBD2 call made by TCRdb goes unchecked. There are 18 residues in the CDR3. Germline V gene data show CDR1 as SNHLY and CDR2 as FYNNEI. The CDR3 loop is CASKEGLASSSSYNEQFF.

The chain has TRBV7-9 and TRBJ1-4; without DNA, the TCRdb call of TRBD1 cannot be checked. The CDR3 is made up of 17 amino acids. CDR1 is SEHNR and CDR2 is FQNEAQ in the germline V gene (reference sequence). This CDR3 is CASSSRDRQTTNEKLFF.

This chain joins TRBV20-1 and TRBJ2-1; checking the TCRdb D call of TRBD1 is not possible without DNA. The CDR3 extends over 17 amino acids. Per germline, CDR1 DFQATT and CDR2 SNEGSKA (reference sequence). This CDR3 is CSARDPRPQAKRDEQFF.

The chain recombines TRBV5-4 with TRBJ2-7; the TCRdb D gene call, TRBD2, has no DNA to confirm it. The length of the CDR3 is 16 residues. Germline CDR1 reads SGHNT; CDR2 reads YYREEE (reference sequence). The CDR3 loop is CASSLVVGNLNYEQYF.

The chain employs TRBV30 and TRBJ2-2. CDR1 and CDR2 from the germline V gene are GTSNPN and SVGIG (reference sequence). The CDR3 totals 12 residues. The CDR3 loop reads CALHANTGELFF. The variable domain in full, with the rest retrieved from reference TRBV30 and TRBJ2-2, is SQTIHQWPATLVQPVGSPLSLECTVEGTSNPNLYWYRQAAGRGLQLLFYSVGIGQISSEVPQNLSASRPQDRQFILSSKKLLLSDSGFYLCALHANTGELFFGEGSRLTVL.

The genes are TRBV11-2 and TRBJ1-3. The CDR3 is 16 residues long. Germline assignment: CDR1 SGHAT and CDR2 FQNNGV. The CDR3 loop reads CASSPTPRGVGNTIYF.

CDR3 sequence: CSVESPEGETQYF. The V and J genes are TRBV29-1 and TRBJ2-5; TCRdb returns TRBD2, unconfirmable since there is no DNA. This CDR3 contains 13 residues. CDR1 is SQVTM and CDR2 is ANQGSEA in the germline V gene.

The gene calls are TRBV30 and TRBJ2-7; TCRdb's assignment of TRBD2 cannot be checked, as there is no DNA. Germline values: CDR1 GTSNPN, CDR2 SVGIG (reference sequence). CDR3 length equals 14 residues. The chain's CDR3 is CAWSRPSSQLPQYF. Looking up the rest from reference TRBV30 and TRBJ2-7 gives the full variable domain: SQTIHQWPATLVQPVGSPLSLECTVEGTSNPNLYWYRQAAGRGLQLLFYSVGIGQISSEVPQNLSASRPQDRQFILSSKKLLLSDSGFYLCAWSRPSSQLPQYFGPGTRLTVT.

V is TRBV6-6 and J is TRBJ1-1. Germline V lookup: CDR1 MNHNY, CDR2 SVGAGI (reference sequence). The CDR3 has 12 amino acids. This chain's CDR3 is CASGYRVTEAFF.

The gene calls are TRBV27 and TRBJ1-3; TCRdb outputs TRBD1, but without DNA this stays unchecked. This CDR3 region has 15 residues. Germline V gene lookup returns CDR1 MNHEY and CDR2 SMNVEV (reference sequence). CDR3 sequence: CASSWDGNSGNTIYF.